The clone carrying this T cell receptor (beta chain) was recorded only once. As handled by the study authors: Quantification of nucleated cells was approximated via reference gene primer amplification. The protocol was immunoSEQ multiplex PCR, while the TCRdb copy is restricted to in-frame clones and leaves out a portion. V, J and clone size are those of that table, while D and trimming were read from the DNA. The data contain roughly 280,000 clones, roughly 89% of them singletons. These data originate in a study of blood T cell repertoires in COVID-19. Study background: Spain, Italy and the United States supplied samples that represented acute and convalescent COVID-19. PBMCs, B-cell-depleted T cells, or T cells provided the cDNA or gDNA that made up the material.

CDR3 length equals 13 residues. Germline V gene lookup returns CDR1 SGHNT and CDR2 YENEEA. V lost 4 bases and J lost 12; bases outside the gene matches: 12. The TCR comes from a man in his fifties with acute or convalescent COVID-19. V and J are TRBV11-3 and TRBJ2-7; 7 bases map to TRBD1. The sequencing sample was made of peripheral blood. CDR3 sequence: CASSSGTDTSRYF. CDR3 sequence (DNA): TGTGCCAGCAGCTCAGGGACAGACACGTCCCGGTACTTC.